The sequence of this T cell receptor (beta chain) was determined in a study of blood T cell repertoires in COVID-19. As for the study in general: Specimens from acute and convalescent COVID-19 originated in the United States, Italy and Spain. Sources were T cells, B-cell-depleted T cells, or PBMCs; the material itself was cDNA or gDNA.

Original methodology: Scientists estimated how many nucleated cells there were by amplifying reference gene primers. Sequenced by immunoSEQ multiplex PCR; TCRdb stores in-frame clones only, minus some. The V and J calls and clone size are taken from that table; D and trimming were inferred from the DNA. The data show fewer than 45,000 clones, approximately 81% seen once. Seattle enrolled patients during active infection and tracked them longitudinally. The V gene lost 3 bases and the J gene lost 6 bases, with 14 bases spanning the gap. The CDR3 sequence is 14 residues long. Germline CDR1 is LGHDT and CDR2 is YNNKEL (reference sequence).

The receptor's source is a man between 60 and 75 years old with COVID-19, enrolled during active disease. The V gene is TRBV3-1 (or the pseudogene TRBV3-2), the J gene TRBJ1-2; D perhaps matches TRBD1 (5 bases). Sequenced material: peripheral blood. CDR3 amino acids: CASSHLMGEDGYTF. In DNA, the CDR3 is TGTGCCAGCAGCCATCTGATGGGGGAGGATGGCTACACCTTC.